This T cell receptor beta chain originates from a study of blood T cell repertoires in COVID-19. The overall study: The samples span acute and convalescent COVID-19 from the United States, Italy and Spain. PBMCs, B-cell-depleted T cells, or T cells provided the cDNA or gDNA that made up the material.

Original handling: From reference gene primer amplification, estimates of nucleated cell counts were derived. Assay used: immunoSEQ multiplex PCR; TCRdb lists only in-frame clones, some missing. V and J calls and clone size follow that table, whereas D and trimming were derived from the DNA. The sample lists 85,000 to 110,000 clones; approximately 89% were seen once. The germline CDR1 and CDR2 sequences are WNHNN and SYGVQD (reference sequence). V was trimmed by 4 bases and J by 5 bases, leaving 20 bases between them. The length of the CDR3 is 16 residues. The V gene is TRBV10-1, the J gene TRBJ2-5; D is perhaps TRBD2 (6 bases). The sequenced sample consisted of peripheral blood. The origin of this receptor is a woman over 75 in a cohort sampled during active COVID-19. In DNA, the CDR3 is TGCGCCAGCAGTGGGGAAGGACGGGGGAATAGGGAGACCCAGTACTTC. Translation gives CASSGEGRGNRETQYF.